This TCR beta chain was sequenced in a study of T-cell reconstitution after alpha-beta-depleted transplantation in children. Using unique molecular identifiers, the investigators prepared the TCRbeta library. TCRdb ran MiXCR on the PCR reads and lists one entry per CDR3 protein. The sample has approximately 490,000 distinct CDR3 sequences; more than 9% are singletons. This clonotype has a count of ten or more. Sample: PBMCs, taken before TCRalphabeta/CD19-depleted stem cell transplant. The sequence derives from a child aged 2-15 years with inherited bone marrow failure, due to receive a stem cell transplant.

In DNA, the CDR3 is TGCGCCAGCAGCTCCGATTGGGGAGGGGGGCCTTACAATGAGCAGTTCTTC. The encoded protein is CASSSDWGGGPYNEQFF. The V call is TRBV4-3, the J call TRBJ2-1; a weak D match, TRBD2 (7 bases). The germline V gene encodes CDR1 LGHNA and CDR2 YSLEER. This CDR3 region has 17 residues. The ends were cut back, 5 bases at V and 4 bases at J, with 21 bases in the middle.